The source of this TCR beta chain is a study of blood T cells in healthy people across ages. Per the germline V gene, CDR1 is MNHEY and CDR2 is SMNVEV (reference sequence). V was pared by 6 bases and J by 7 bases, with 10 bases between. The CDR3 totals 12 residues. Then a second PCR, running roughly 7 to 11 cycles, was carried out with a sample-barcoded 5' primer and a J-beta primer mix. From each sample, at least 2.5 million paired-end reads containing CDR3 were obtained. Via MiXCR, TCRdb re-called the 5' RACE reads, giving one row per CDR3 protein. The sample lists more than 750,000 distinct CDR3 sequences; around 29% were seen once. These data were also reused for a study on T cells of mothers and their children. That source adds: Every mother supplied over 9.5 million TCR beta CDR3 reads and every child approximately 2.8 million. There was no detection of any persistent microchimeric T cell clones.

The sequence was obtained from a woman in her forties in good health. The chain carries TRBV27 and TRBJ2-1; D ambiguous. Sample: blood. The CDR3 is CASSLLKNEQFF. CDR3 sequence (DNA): TGTGCCAGCAGCCTTCTAAAAAATGAGCAGTTCTTC.